This T cell receptor beta chain emerged from a study of cytomegalovirus exposure and HLA in healthy donors. On the study more broadly: Among the roughly 400 donors who were genotyped, roughly 76% fell in the genetic ancestry cluster that is associated with self-reported Caucasian donors.

The CDR3 loop spans 13 amino acids. The germline V gene encodes CDR1 LNHDA and CDR2 SQIVND (reference sequence). On this clone: Its target is unknown. The junction does not match germline at one end; this may be a read error.

Study-level points and caveats: A later analysis found most CMV-associated TCR beta chains apparently HLA-restricted.

The primer mix had 60 Vbeta and 13 Jbeta primers. Measured with immunoSEQ multiplex PCR; TCRdb has only the in-frame clones, and not every one. The sample shows approximately 180,000 clones, about 80% of them seen only once. The receptor was derived from a man in his forties in good health and CMV-seropositive. The sequenced sample consisted of PBMCs. This chain joins TRBV19 and TRBJ2-6; D is possibly TRBD1 (5 bases). CDR3 region: CASSITGANGLTF. CDR3 nucleotides: TGTGCCAGTAGTATAACTGGGGCCAACGGCCTGACTTTC.